These T cell receptor beta chains were read from a single sample in a study of OX40 agonist ivuxolimab in advanced cancers. The protocol was immunoSEQ multiplex PCR, while the TCRdb copy is restricted to in-frame clones and leaves out a portion. The table has fewer than 70,000 clones, approximately 90% seen once. The starting material was CD4+ or CD8+ T cells sorted from blood, obtained in a trial of the OX40 agonist ivuxolimab. These receptors all stem from an adult with an advanced solid tumor such as melanoma, head and neck, liver or kidney cancer. The CDR3 runs from the conserved cysteine through the conserved F or W. D genes are given only for firm matches. Clone size is shown for a subset of rows, as once, few, many or a class of expanded clone.

V gene	J gene	clone size	D gene	CDR3 DNA	CDR3 protein
TRBV5-1	TRBJ1-2	few	TRBD1	TGCGCCAGCAGCTTAGCGCCGACAGGGGGCTCTAGGGGCTACACCTTC	CASSLAPTGGSRGYTF
TRBV7-9	TRBJ1-2	NA	TRBD1	TGTGCCAGCAGCTTAGCAGGGGGCGTCTATGGCTACACCTTC	CASSLAGGVYGYTF
TRBV6-1	TRBJ2-7	NA	NA	TGTGCCAGCAGTGAAGGGGCGACAGGCTACGAGCAGTACTTC	CASSEGATGYEQYF
TRBV18	TRBJ2-7	NA	NA	TGTGCCAGCTCAAAATACTCCAGCTCCTACGAGCAGTACTTC	CASSKYSSSYEQYF
TRBV6-5	TRBJ2-7	NA	TRBD2	TGTGCCAGCAGTTACGGGGGACTAGACTACGAGCAGTACTTC	CASSYGGLDYEQYF
TRBV5-4	TRBJ2-7	NA	NA	TGTGCCAGCAGCTTGGCTGGGAATTCCTACGAGCAGTACTTC	CASSLAGNSYEQYF
TRBV30	TRBJ2-2	NA	NA	TGTGCCTGGACTTTTGAGGGGATAAACACCGGGGAGCTGTTTTTT	CAWTFEGINTGELFF
TRBV6-5	TRBJ2-6	NA	NA	TGTGCCAGCAGTTACAGGGGATCCTCTGGGGCCAACGTCCTGACTTTC	CASSYRGSSGANVLTF
TRBV6-5	TRBJ2-5	NA	NA	TGTGCCAGCAGTTGGTACAACGGAGGGAGAGAGACCCAGTACTTC	CASSWYNGGRETQYF
TRBV4-3	TRBJ1-1	NA	TRBD1	TGCGCCAGCAGCCAAGAAAGAGCGGGGGACAGAAAAATTGAAGCTTTCTTT	CASSQERAGDRKIEAFF
TRBV14	TRBJ1-2	NA	NA	TGTGCCAGCAGCCACCTCGACGGGAATAACTATGGCTACACCTTC	CASSHLDGNNYGYTF
TRBV30	TRBJ2-1	NA	NA	TGTGCCTGGAGTGCTAACAATGAGCAGTTCTTC	CAWSANNEQFF
TRBV7-2	TRBJ2-7	NA	NA	TGTGCCAGCAGCTCGATCTGGGACCCATCCTACGAGCAGTACTTC	CASSSIWDPSYEQYF
TRBV7-2	TRBJ2-7	NA	TRBD2	TGTGCCAGCAGCGTGAATAGCGGGAGTGGAGAGCAGTACTTC	CASSVNSGSGEQYF
TRBV29-1	TRBJ2-6	NA	NA	TGCAGCGTTGGCTCCCAGGACGGGAGATCCTCTGGGGCCAACGTCCTGACTTTC	CSVGSQDGRSSGANVLTF
TRBV6-5	TRBJ1-2	NA	TRBD1	TGTGCCAGCAGTTACTCGAAGACAGGGAACTATGGCTACACCTTC	CASSYSKTGNYGYTF
TRBV7-9	TRBJ1-1	NA	NA	TGTGCCAGCAGCTTTGGGGGGAACACTGAAGCTTTCTTT	CASSFGGNTEAFF
TRBV7-6	TRBJ2-5	NA	NA	TGTGCCAGCAGCTTATCAGGGGCGTCCGGGGCCCAGTACTTC	CASSLSGASGAQYF
TRBV7-2	TRBJ1-1	once	NA	TGTGCCAGCAGCTTACAGGGTAACACTGAAGCTTTCTTT	CASSLQGNTEAFF
TRBV10-2	TRBJ2-2	NA	NA	TGCGCCAGCAGTGAGACAGTTAGTAGTAACACCGGGGAGCTGTTTTTT	CASSETVSSNTGELFF
TRBV5-3	TRBJ2-3	NA	TRBD2	TGTGCCAGAAGCTTGATTTTAGAACTAGCGAGACACACAGATACGCAGTATTTT	CARSLILELARHTDTQYF
TRBV25-1	TRBJ1-2	NA	NA	TGTGCCAGCAGTGTTGCGGATAACTATGGCTACACCTTC	CASSVADNYGYTF
TRBV21-1	TRBJ2-4	NA	NA	TGTGCCAGCAGCAAAGGACTAGACCTAGCAGTAATCTACCTAGCCAAAAACATTCAGTACTTC	CASSKGLDLAVIYLAKNIQYF
TRBV11-3	TRBJ2-3	NA	TRBD1	TGTGCCAGCAGCTTAGGGCTATCAGGGGGCGCAGATACGCAGTATTTT	CASSLGLSGGADTQYF
TRBV11-3	TRBJ2-2	NA	NA	TGTGCCAGCTCCCGGGACCTCACCGGGGAGCTGTTTTTT	CASSRDLTGELFF
TRBV19	TRBJ2-7	NA	TRBD2	TGTGCCAGTAGTGATGGGGGGACTAAGCTTACCTACGAGCAGTACTTC	CASSDGGTKLTYEQYF
TRBV18	TRBJ1-1	once	NA	TGTGCCAGCTCACTCTACCGTGGCAGACTCTCGAGCAACACTGAAGCTTTCTTT	CASSLYRGRLSSNTEAFF
TRBV5-1	TRBJ2-7	NA	TRBD1	TGCGCCAGCAGCTTGGCGACAGGGATATACGAGCAGTACTTC	CASSLATGIYEQYF
TRBV5-1	TRBJ2-7	once	TRBD2	TGCGCCAGCAGCTGGGGCGCCGCTAGCGGGAGGGTCCACGAGCAGTACTTC	CASSWGAASGRVHEQYF
TRBV7-9	TRBJ2-2	NA	NA	TGTGCCAGCAGCTTAGCTTCGTGGGGCACCGGGGAGCTGTTTTTT	CASSLASWGTGELFF
TRBV5-4	TRBJ2-1	NA	NA	TGTGCCAGCAGCTTGGGGGGCAGGGCGGATAATGAGCAGTTCTTC	CASSLGGRADNEQFF
TRBV9	TRBJ2-3	NA	NA	TGTGCCAGCAGCGTAGCGACAGATACGCAGTATTTT	CASSVATDTQYF
TRBV27	TRBJ2-1	NA	NA	TGTGCCAGCAGTTCGTGGAGGGGCAGCAATGAGCAGTTCTTC	CASSSWRGSNEQFF
TRBV5-1	TRBJ2-5	NA	NA	TGCGCCAGCAGCTCCGGACGAGTCCAAGAGACCCAGTACTTC	CASSSGRVQETQYF
TRBV25-1	TRBJ2-3	once	NA	TGTGCCAGCAGTGAATCCGGGAATAGTGTGGATACGCAGTATTTT	CASSESGNSVDTQYF
TRBV15	TRBJ2-7	NA	TRBD2	TGTGCCACCAGCATCAGACTAGCGTCGATTATTGGCGAGCAGTACTTC	CATSIRLASIIGEQYF
TRBV9	TRBJ2-2	once	NA	TGTGCCAGCAGCTCCACCGGGGAGCTGTTTTTT	CASSSTGELFF
TRBV14	TRBJ1-4	NA	NA	TGTGCCAGCAGCCAAAACAAGGGAATTCGGGAAAAACTGTTTTTT	CASSQNKGIREKLFF
TRBV6-1	TRBJ1-5	NA	NA	TGTGCCAGCAGTGAAAACCGGGTTCCCAATCAGCCCCAGCATTTT	CASSENRVPNQPQHF
TRBV7-2	TRBJ1-5	few	TRBD1	TGTGCCAGCAGCGCGGGACAGGGGAGGAATCAGCCCCAGCATTTT	CASSAGQGRNQPQHF
TRBV4-1	TRBJ2-2	NA	NA	TGCGCCAGCAGCCACGGTATAGGCGGGGCGGGCACCGGGGAGCTGTTTTTT	CASSHGIGGAGTGELFF
TRBV10-2	TRBJ2-7	NA	TRBD1	TGCGCCAGCAGCAGGACAGGGGGAGCCTACGAGCAGTACTTC	CASSRTGGAYEQYF
TRBV30	TRBJ1-2	NA	NA	TGTGCCTGGAGTGTGGGGGTGAACTATGGCTACACCTTC	CAWSVGVNYGYTF
TRBV6-5	TRBJ1-1	NA	NA	TGTGCCAGCACCGCGACAGTGAACACTGAAGCTTTCTTT	CASTATVNTEAFF
TRBV4-2	TRBJ2-7	NA	TRBD1	TGTGCCAGCAGCCAAGAGGGGGCGGACAGGGGTTACGAGCAGTACTTC	CASSQEGADRGYEQYF
TRBV2	TRBJ1-5	NA	TRBD1	TGTGCCAGCAGGGAATCACAGGGGCTGGGCAATCAGCCCCAGCATTTT	CASRESQGLGNQPQHF
TRBV5-4	TRBJ1-1	NA	NA	TGTGCCAGCAGCGGCAGGGTTCATTTCGAGACTGAAGCTTTCTTT	CASSGRVHFETEAFF
TRBV29-1	TRBJ2-7	NA	NA	TGCAGCGTTGAACAGACTCCCTACGAGCAGTACTTC	CSVEQTPYEQYF
TRBV2	TRBJ1-3	NA	NA	TGTGCCAGCAGTGAAGGGGTACGCTCTGGAAACACCATATATTTT	CASSEGVRSGNTIYF
TRBV27	TRBJ1-1	once	TRBD1	TGTGCCAGCAGTTCCCGGGACAGGCCATGGGTAGCTTTCTTT	CASSSRDRPWVAFF
TRBV5-6	TRBJ2-6	NA	NA	TGTGCCAGCAGCCCCGTGTTCAACTCTGGGGCCAACGTCCTGACTTTC	CASSPVFNSGANVLTF